These 20 T cell receptor beta chains share one sample of origin, sequenced in a study of blood T cells in healthy people across ages. Through a sample-barcoded 5' primer and a J-beta primer mix, a second PCR was run for about 6 to 12 cycles. TCRdb re-derived calls from the 5' RACE reads in MiXCR, one entry per CDR3 protein. The table lists about 650,000 distinct CDR3 sequences, roughly half of them singletons. The material sequenced was blood. These receptors originate from a woman of 80 years or more in good health.

In regard to this clonotype: Possible read error: a much larger clone is one base away. The chain has TRBV5-1 and TRBJ2-1; the match to TRBD2 covers 11 bases. Germline V CDR1 and CDR2: SGHRS, YFSETQ. The CDR3 is 16 residues long. The CDR3, as DNA: TGCGCCAGCACCCGGGGCGGGACTAGCGGCTACAATGAGCAGGTCTTC. This sequence encodes CASTRGGTSGYNEQVF.

The chain combines TRBV12-5 with TRBJ2-1; perhaps TRBD2 as D (7 bases). Germline loops: CDR1 LGHNT, CDR2 FRNRAP. The CDR3 covers 15 residues. With 0 bases removed from V and 2 bases from J, the gap between germline ends came to 8 bases. The CDR3, as DNA: TGTGCTAGTGGTTTGGTAGGGGGGGCCTACAATGAGCAGTTCTTC. It is translated as CASGLVGGAYNEQFF.

This clonotype has a count of ten or more. V and J are TRBV27 and TRBJ1-5, with unresolved D. The CDR3 has 15 amino acids. Germline lookup yields CDR1 MNHEY and CDR2 SMNVEV (reference sequence). V lost 6 bases to trimming and J lost 0 bases, with 12 bases between them. The chain's CDR3 is CASSLVGYSNQPQHF. Written as DNA, the CDR3 is TGTGCCAGCAGCTTAGTAGGGTATAGCAATCAGCCCCAGCATTTT.

The V and J genes are TRBV30 and TRBJ1-6; possible D gene TRBD1, 6 bases. Germline V gene lookup returns CDR1 GTSNPN and CDR2 SVGIG (reference sequence). Trimming left V 3 bases short and J 6 bases short, with 12 bases between. The CDR3 runs to 14 residues. In nucleotides, the CDR3 is TGTGCCTGGAGACCCTGGACAGCTAATTCACCCCTCCACTTT. Translating it yields CAWRPWTANSPLHF.

Only a few counts were recorded for this clonotype. The chain has TRBV2 and TRBJ2-1; unclear D gene. Trimming took 7 bases from V and 0 from J, leaving 13 bases between them. The CDR3 has 15 amino acids. Germline CDR1 reads SNHLY; CDR2 reads FYNNEI. The CDR3: CASNPVGSSYNEQFF. The CDR3 DNA reads as TGTGCCAGCAACCCAGTGGGAAGCTCCTACAATGAGCAGTTCTTC.

This clonotype was counted many times. The gene calls are TRBV2 and TRBJ2-5; D may be TRBD2 (6 bases). The CDR3 covers 13 residues. V was clipped by 6 bases and J by 0 bases, with 8 bases between them. CDR1 is SNHLY and CDR2 is FYNNEI in the germline V gene. CDR3: CASRRDYQETQYF. The CDR3 DNA reads TGTGCCAGCAGGCGGGACTACCAAGAGACCCAGTACTTC.

The rearrangement links TRBV29-1 to TRBJ2-2; D unclear. The CDR3 spans 11 residues. The germline gives CDR1 SQVTM, CDR2 ANQGSEA. Between the trimmed V and J ends, which lost 7 bases and 4 bases, there was a span of 7 bases. The CDR3 spells CSAKGTGELFF. The CDR3 bases are TGCAGCGCAAAAGGCACCGGGGAGCTGTTTTTT.

The chain uses TRBV3-1 and TRBJ1-2; D might be TRBD1 (5 bases). The CDR3 consists of 13 residues. Germline V gene data show CDR1 as LGHDT and CDR2 as YNNKEL (reference sequence). V lost 6 bases and J 7 bases, leaving 15 bases between the germline ends. The CDR3 coding sequence is TGTGCCAGCAGTCGACTTGGGGGAACTGGCTACACCTTC. Translating gives CASSRLGGTGYTF.

The rearrangement uses TRBV5-5 and TRBJ2-1; 11 positions agree with TRBD2. After removal of 4 bases from V and 7 bases from J, the junction contained 7 bases not matched to a gene. Germline V gene lookup returns CDR1 SGHKS and CDR2 YYEKEE (reference sequence). The CDR3 sequence is 15 residues long. In DNA form, the CDR3 reads TGTGCCAGCAGCCCAGGGGTAGCGGGGGGGAATGAGCAGTTCTTC. It specifies CASSPGVAGGNEQFF.

The chain links TRBV4-3 to TRBJ2-1; 11 bases fit TRBD2. Germline V gene lookup returns CDR1 LGHNA and CDR2 YSLEER. The CDR3 spans 15 residues. Trimming took 2 bases from V and 7 from J; bases not matched to a gene: 4. CDR3 sequence (DNA): TGCGCCAGCAGCCAAATGGCTAGCGGGAGGAATGAGCAGTTCTTC. Amino acid sequence: CASSQMASGRNEQFF.

This clonotype was counted ten times or more. The chain joins TRBV27 to TRBJ2-7, with TRBD1 identical over 9 bases. The V gene end was trimmed by 3 bases and the J gene end by 5 bases; junction bases not matched to a gene: 11. The CDR3 is made up of 16 amino acids. CDR1 is MNHEY, CDR2 SMNVEV, per germline (reference sequence). The CDR3 nucleotides are TGTGCCAGCAGTTTGTCTACCGGGACAGGGTGGGACGAGCAGTACTTC. It codes for CASSLSTGTGWDEQYF.

The gene calls are TRBV10-3 and TRBJ1-4; 7 positions agree with TRBD1. The CDR3 totals 15 residues. V shed 4 bases, J shed 5 bases, and the junction held 7 bases outside the gene matches. Germline loops: CDR1 ENHRY, CDR2 SYGVKD. The CDR3 DNA reads as TGTGCCATCAGTGGGGGTGACAGGGAGAATGAAAAACTGTTTTTT. Translated: CAISGGDRENEKLFF.

This clonotype appeared a single time. This chain joins TRBV29-1 and TRBJ2-5; D gene unclear. CDR3 size: 12 residues. Deletions cut 7 bases from V and 5 bases from J, with 14 bases between. The germline V gene encodes CDR1 SQVTM and CDR2 ANQGSEA. In nucleotides, the CDR3 is TGCAGCGCTTCCCCCGTCGGTGAGACCCAGTACTTC. As protein: CSASPVGETQYF.

This clonotype has a count of ten or more. V is TRBV5-5 and J is TRBJ2-6; no reliable D call. V dropped 1 base and J dropped 0 bases, with 5 bases sitting between them. CDR1 SGHKS and CDR2 YYEKEE come from the germline V gene (reference sequence). There are 15 residues in the CDR3. The CDR3 nucleotides are TGTGCCAGCAGCTTGACCGTCTCTGGGGCCAACGTCCTGACTTTC. Its protein is CASSLTVSGANVLTF. The full variable domain, with the rest looked up from reference TRBV5-5 and TRBJ2-6, is DAGVTQSPTHLIKTRGQQVTLRCSPISGHKSVSWYQQVLGQGPQFIFQYYEKEERGRGNFPDRFSARQFPNYSSELNVNALLLGDSALYLCASSLTVSGANVLTFGAGSRLTVL.

The chain is built from TRBV7-8 and TRBJ2-5; D unresolved. The DNA end is a closer match to TRBJ2-7, so the J assignment may be wrong. The CDR3 extends over 14 amino acids. The germline V gene has CDR1 SGHVS and CDR2 FQNEAQ. The CDR3 DNA is TGTGCCAGCAGCTTAGTAACACACACCTACGAGCAGTACTTC. It codes for CASSLVTHTYEQYF.

This clonotype was seen a few times. The chain joins TRBV18 to TRBJ1-6, with a possible D match to TRBD1 (5 bases). V dropped 3 bases and J dropped 5 bases, with 20 bases sitting between them. CDR1 and CDR2 (germline): KGHSH, LQKENI. The length of the CDR3 is 18 residues. The CDR3 region is CASSPLVRGGVDNSPLHF. CDR3 DNA sequence: TGTGCCAGCTCACCGCTGGTCCGCGGGGGAGTGGATAATTCACCCCTCCACTTT. The entire variable domain, with the rest obtained from reference TRBV18 and TRBJ1-6, is as follows: NAGVMQNPRHLVRRRGQEARLRCSPMKGHSHVYWYRQLPEEGLKFMVYLQKENIIDESGMPKERFSAEFPKEGPSILRIQQVVRGDSAAYFCASSPLVRGGVDNSPLHFGNGTRLTVT.

The V and J genes are TRBV29-1 and TRBJ2-1; 12 bases fit TRBD1. V gave up 0 bases and J gave up 7 bases; unmatched junction bases: 10. Germline-derived CDR1 and CDR2 are SQVTM and ANQGSEA. CDR3 size: 17 residues. The DNA for the CDR3 is TGCAGCGTTGAAGACCGGGACAGGGGGCGAGTACTAAATGAGCAGTTCTTC. Its protein product is CSVEDRDRGRVLNEQFF.

The rearrangement joins TRBV10-2 to TRBJ2-7, with TRBD2 matching 14 bases. With V trimmed by 2 bases and J by 2 bases, 14 bases remained unmatched. Germline CDR1 reads WSHSY; CDR2 reads SAAADI. The CDR3 has 20 residues. The CDR3 region is CASSEPRGLAGVFLTYEQYF. In nucleotides, the CDR3 is TGCGCCAGCAGTGAGCCTAGGGGACTAGCGGGAGTCTTTTTAACCTACGAGCAGTACTTC.

This clonotype was detected many times. J is TRBJ1-5 and V is TRBV14; D not certain. The CDR3 is 13 residues long. CDR1 is SGHDN, CDR2 FVKESK, per germline. V lost 3 bases, J lost 5 bases, and 8 bases lay in between. The CDR3 loop reads CASSQEHHQPQHF. The CDR3 region has the DNA TGTGCCAGCAGCCAGGAGCATCATCAGCCCCAGCATTTT. The full variable domain, completed using reference TRBV14 and TRBJ1-5, is EAGVTQFPSHSVIEKGQTVTLRCDPISGHDNLYWYRRVMGKEIKFLLHFVKESKQDESGMPNNRFLAERTGGTYSTLKVQPAELEDSGVYFCASSQEHHQPQHFGDGTRLSIL.

V and J are TRBV7-2 and TRBJ1-5, with D maybe TRBD1 (5 bases). The germline V gene has CDR1 SGHTA and CDR2 FQGNSA. V lost 5 bases, J lost 0 bases, and 11 bases lay in between. This CDR3 spans 15 amino acids. The CDR3 loop is CASSPGHNSNQPQHF. The CDR3 DNA reads as TGTGCCAGCAGCCCTGGACATAATAGCAATCAGCCCCAGCATTTT.